The 16 T cell receptor beta chains listed next were all sequenced from one sample in a study of blood T cell repertoires in COVID-19. TCRdb's table, derived via immunoSEQ multiplex PCR, lists solely in-frame clones and lacks some. The sample lists about 220,000 clones, roughly 80% occurring once. Source material: peripheral blood. These TCRs come from a woman between 65 and 79 years old with COVID-19, enrolled during active disease.

V is TRBV6-1 and J is TRBJ2-2; possible D gene TRBD2, 6 bases. This CDR3 region has 18 residues. The germline CDR1 and CDR2 sequences are MNHNS and SASEGT. V lost 2 bases to trimming and J lost 0 bases, with 16 bases between them. The CDR3 region is CASSERVAGGTNTGELFF. The CDR3 DNA reads as TGTGCCAGCAGTGAACGAGTAGCTGGCGGGACGAACACCGGGGAGCTGTTTTTT.

V gene TRBV19 combines with J gene TRBJ1-5; D ambiguous. The CDR3 covers 14 residues. The V gene's germline CDR1 is LNHDA and CDR2 SQIVND (reference sequence). With 5 bases removed from V and 0 bases from J, the gap between germline ends came to 8 bases. Here the CDR3 DNA reads TGTGCCAGTAGTCGACTCGGTAGCAATCAGCCCCAGCATTTT. It translates to CASSRLGSNQPQHF.

This clone was picked up one time. The V gene is TRBV27, the J gene TRBJ2-6; D call uncertain. CDR3 length: 13 residues. Germline V gene data show CDR1 as MNHEY and CDR2 as SMNVEV (reference sequence). V dropped 6 bases and J dropped 4 bases, with 7 bases sitting between them. CDR3 sequence: CASRSFGANVLTF. CDR3 nucleotide sequence: TGTGCCAGCAGGTCTTTCGGGGCCAACGTCCTGACTTTC.

The gene calls are TRBV2 and TRBJ1-6; tentative D call: TRBD1 (6 bases). V lost 6 bases, J lost 6 bases, and 9 bases lay in between. This CDR3 is 13 amino acids long. CDR1 SNHLY and CDR2 FYNNEI come from the germline V gene. This chain's CDR3 is CASRGQANSPLHF. CDR3 sequence (DNA): TGTGCCAGCAGGGGACAAGCTAATTCACCCCTCCACTTT.

This chain uses TRBV28 with TRBJ1-4; D is perhaps TRBD1 (6 bases). V gave up 6 bases and J gave up 8 bases, with 13 bases separating them. Germline V gene lookup returns CDR1 MDHEN and CDR2 SYDVKM. The CDR3 extends over 13 amino acids. The CDR3 DNA is TGTGCCAGCAGACTGACAGGTCGGGAAAAACTGTTTTTT. Translating it yields CASRLTGREKLFF.

The rearrangement links TRBV7-2 to TRBJ2-5, with 14 bases that match TRBD2. The CDR3 runs 16 residues. The junction had 5 bases not matched to a gene; V was cut back by 4 bases and J by 4 bases. Per the germline V gene, CDR1 is SGHTA and CDR2 is FQGNSA. The CDR3 region has the DNA TGTGCCAGCAGCTCCTCGGGACTAGCGGGAGTAGAGACCCAGTACTTC. Translation: CASSSSGLAGVETQYF. The full variable domain, completed using reference TRBV7-2 and TRBJ2-5, is GAGVSQSPSNKVTEKGKDVELRCDPISGHTALYWYRQSLGQGLEFLIYFQGNSAPDKSGLPSDRFSAERTGGSVSTLTIQRTQQEDSAVYLCASSSSGLAGVETQYFGPGTRLLVL.

The chain is built from TRBV12-3 or TRBV12-4 and TRBJ1-5; 11 bases are a match to TRBD1. V shed 5 bases and J 7 bases; nucleotides not matched to a gene: 1. The CDR3 extends over 13 amino acids. CDR3 bases: TGTGCCAGCAGTGGGACAGGGGGGCAGCCCCAGCATTTT. It is translated as CASSGTGGQPQHF.

The J gene is TRBJ2-3, the V gene TRBV4-1; 11 positions match TRBD2. This CDR3 has 18 residues. The germline gives CDR1 MGHRA, CDR2 YSYEKL. V gave up 2 bases and J gave up 1 base; unmatched junction bases: 8. The CDR3 here is CASSQWTSGRPGTDTQYF. The CDR3 coding sequence is TGCGCCAGCAGCCAATGGACTAGCGGGCGCCCGGGCACAGATACGCAGTATTTT.

CDR3 sequence reads: CASSLGGSSPRTPQHF. The CDR3 region has the DNA TGTGCCAGCAGTTTAGGCGGTTCGAGCCCACGTACGCCCCAGCATTTT. The chain recombines TRBV28 with TRBJ1-5; D unresolved. The CDR3 is 16 amino acids. Germline CDR1 MDHEN, CDR2 SYDVKM. Between the trimmed V and J ends, which lost 2 bases and 9 bases, there was a span of 20 bases.

This chain joins TRBV28 and TRBJ1-3, with TRBD1 as a possible D gene (6 bases). Between the trimmed V and J ends, which lost 3 bases and 4 bases, there was a span of 10 bases. The CDR3 is 14 residues long. Looked up from germline, CDR1 is MDHEN and CDR2 is SYDVKM. DNA of the CDR3: TGTGCCAGCAGTTTCAACAGGGCAGGAAACACCATATATTTT. As protein: CASSFNRAGNTIYF.

The chain is built from TRBV6-2 or TRBV6-3 and TRBJ2-7; a possible D gene is TRBD1 (5 bases). The CDR3 contains 15 residues. CDR1 is MNHEY, CDR2 SVGEGT, per germline. Between the trimmed V and J ends, which lost 6 bases and 2 bases, there was a span of 17 bases. CDR3 region: CASSPIGAITYEQYF. Here the CDR3 DNA reads TGTGCCAGCAGCCCCATAGGGGCTATAACCTACGAGCAGTACTTC.

The chain employs TRBV5-1 and TRBJ2-7, with D perhaps matching TRBD2 (6 bases). CDR1 SGHRS and CDR2 YFSETQ come from the germline V gene. V was cut by 1 base and J by 3 bases, with 11 bases left in between. This CDR3 spans 14 amino acids. CDR3 amino acids: CASSLSWRDYEQYF. The DNA for the CDR3 is TGCGCCAGCAGCTTGTCCTGGAGGGACTACGAGCAGTACTTC.

This chain connects TRBV7-2 to TRBJ2-7; TRBD1 is a possible D gene (5 bases). This CDR3 region has 14 residues. Germline CDR1 is SGHTA and CDR2 is FQGNSA. V lost 7 bases and J lost 6, with 19 bases in between. The CDR3 bases are TGTGCCAGCAACGCGGACCGCTGGGGCATCGAGCAGTACTTC. Translation: CASNADRWGIEQYF.

This chain joins TRBV2 and TRBJ2-7; 8 nucleotides align to TRBD2. Germline values: CDR1 SNHLY, CDR2 FYNNEI. This CDR3 region has 14 residues. Trimming took 5 bases from V and 4 from J; bases not matched to a gene: 7. CDR3 nucleotide sequence: TGTGCCAGCAGTTCGGCGGGAGGAAGGTACGAGCAGTACTTC. It encodes CASSSAGGRYEQYF.

The chain couples TRBV3-1 (or the pseudogene TRBV3-2) to TRBJ1-1; D is perhaps TRBD1 (5 bases). Germline V lookup: CDR1 LGHDT, CDR2 YNNKEL (reference sequence). The CDR3 contains 15 residues. Trimming removed 4 bases from V and 2 bases from J, with 14 bases in between. The CDR3 protein is CASSPSDRDNTEAFF. The CDR3 region has the DNA TGTGCCAGCAGCCCATCCGACAGAGATAACACTGAAGCTTTCTTT.

J is TRBJ2-7 and V is TRBV6-5; D perhaps matches TRBD2 (5 bases). The V end lost 0 bases, the J end lost 4 bases, and 7 bases lay between the germline ends. Germline V CDR1 and CDR2: MNHEY, SVGAGI. This CDR3 has 13 residues. Written as DNA, the CDR3 is TGTGCCAGCAGTTACTCCCTAGCTTACGAGCAGTACTTC. This sequence encodes CASSYSLAYEQYF.